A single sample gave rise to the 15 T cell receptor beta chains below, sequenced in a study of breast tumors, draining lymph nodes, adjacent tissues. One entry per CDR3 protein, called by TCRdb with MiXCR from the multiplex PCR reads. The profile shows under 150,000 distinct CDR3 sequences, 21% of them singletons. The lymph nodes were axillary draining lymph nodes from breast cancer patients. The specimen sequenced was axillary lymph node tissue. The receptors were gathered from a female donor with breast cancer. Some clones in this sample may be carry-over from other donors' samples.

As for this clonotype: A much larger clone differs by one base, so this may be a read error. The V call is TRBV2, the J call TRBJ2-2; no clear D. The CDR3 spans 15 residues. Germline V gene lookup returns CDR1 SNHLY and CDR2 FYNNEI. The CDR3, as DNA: TGTGCCAGCAGCCTCCGGGCCTCGAACACCGAGGAGCTGTTTTTT. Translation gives CASSLRASNTEELFF. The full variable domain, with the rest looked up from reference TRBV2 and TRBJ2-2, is EPEVTQTPSHQVTQMGQEVILRCVPISNHLYFYWYRQILGQKVEFLVSFYNNEISEKSEIFDDQFSVERPDGSNFTLKIRSTKLEDSAMYFCASSLRASNTEELFFGEGSRLTVL.

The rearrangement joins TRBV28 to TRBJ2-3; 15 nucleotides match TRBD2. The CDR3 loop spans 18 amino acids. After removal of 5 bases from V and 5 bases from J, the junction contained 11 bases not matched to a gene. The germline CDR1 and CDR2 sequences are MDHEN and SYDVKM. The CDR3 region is CASSLKFGLAGGEDTQYF. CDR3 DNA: TGTGCCAGCAGTCTCAAATTCGGACTAGCGGGAGGGGAAGATACGCAGTATTTT.

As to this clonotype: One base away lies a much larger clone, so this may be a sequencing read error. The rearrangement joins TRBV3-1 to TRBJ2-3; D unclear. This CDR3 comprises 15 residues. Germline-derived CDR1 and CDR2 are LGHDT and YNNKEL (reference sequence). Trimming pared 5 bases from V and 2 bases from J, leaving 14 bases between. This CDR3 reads CASSYRSRHTDTQYF. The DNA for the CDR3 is TGTGCCAGCAGCTATCGGTCGAGACACACAGATACGCAGTATTTT.

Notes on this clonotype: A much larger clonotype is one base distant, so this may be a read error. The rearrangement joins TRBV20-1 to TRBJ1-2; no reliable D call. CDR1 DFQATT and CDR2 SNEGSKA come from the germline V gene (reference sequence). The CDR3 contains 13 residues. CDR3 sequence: CSARGVANYGHTF. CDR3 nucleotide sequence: TGCAGTGCTAGGGGCGTAGCTAACTATGGCCACACCTTC.

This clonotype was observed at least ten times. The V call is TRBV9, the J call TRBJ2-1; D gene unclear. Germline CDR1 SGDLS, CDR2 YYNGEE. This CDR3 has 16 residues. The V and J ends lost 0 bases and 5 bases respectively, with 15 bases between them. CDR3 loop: CASSVGISYPNNEQFF. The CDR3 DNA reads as TGTGCCAGCAGCGTAGGGATTAGCTACCCTAACAATGAGCAGTTCTTC.

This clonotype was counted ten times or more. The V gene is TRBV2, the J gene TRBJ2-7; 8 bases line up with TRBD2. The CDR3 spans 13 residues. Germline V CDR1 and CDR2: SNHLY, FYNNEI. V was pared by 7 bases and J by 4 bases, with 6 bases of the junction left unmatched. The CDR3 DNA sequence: TGTGCCAGCACGGGGCGGGAGGTGTACGAGCAGTACTTC. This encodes CASTGREVYEQYF.

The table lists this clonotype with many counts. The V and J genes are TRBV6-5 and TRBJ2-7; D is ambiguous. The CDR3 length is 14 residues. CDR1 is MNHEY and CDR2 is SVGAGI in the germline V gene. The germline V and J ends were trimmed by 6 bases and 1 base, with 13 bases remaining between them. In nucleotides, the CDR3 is TGTGCCAGCAGCAAGTCCTACCAATCCTACGAGCAGTACTTC. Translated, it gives CASSKSYQSYEQYF.

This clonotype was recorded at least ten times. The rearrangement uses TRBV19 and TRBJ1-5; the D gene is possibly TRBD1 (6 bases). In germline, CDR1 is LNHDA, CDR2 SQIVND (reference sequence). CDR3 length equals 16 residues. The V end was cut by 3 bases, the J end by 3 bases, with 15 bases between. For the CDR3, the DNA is TGTGCCAGTAGTATCGATACAGGGCTATACAATCAGCCCCAGCATTTT. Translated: CASSIDTGLYNQPQHF. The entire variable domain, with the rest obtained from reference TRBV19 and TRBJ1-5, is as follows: DGGITQSPKYLFRKEGQNVTLSCEQNLNHDAMYWYRQDPGQGLRLIYYSQIVNDFQKGDIAEGYSVSREKKESFPLTVTSAQKNPTAFYLCASSIDTGLYNQPQHFGDGTRLSIL.

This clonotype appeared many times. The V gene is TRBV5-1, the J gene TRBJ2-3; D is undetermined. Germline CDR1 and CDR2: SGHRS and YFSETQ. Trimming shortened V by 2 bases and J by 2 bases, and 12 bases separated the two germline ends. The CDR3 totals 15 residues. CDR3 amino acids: CASSLSYLPTDTQYF. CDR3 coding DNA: TGCGCCAGCAGCTTAAGTTACCTCCCCACAGATACGCAGTATTTT.

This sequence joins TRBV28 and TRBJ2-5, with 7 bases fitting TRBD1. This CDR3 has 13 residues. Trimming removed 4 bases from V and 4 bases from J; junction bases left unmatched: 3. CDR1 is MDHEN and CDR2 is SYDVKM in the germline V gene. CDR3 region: CASSSGQVETQYF. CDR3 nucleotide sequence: TGTGCCAGCAGTTCCGGACAGGTAGAGACCCAGTACTTC.

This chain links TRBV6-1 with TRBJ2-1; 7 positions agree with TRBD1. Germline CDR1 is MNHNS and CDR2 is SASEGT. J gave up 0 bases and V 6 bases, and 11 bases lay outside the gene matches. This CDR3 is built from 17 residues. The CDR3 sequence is CASRERQGFSSYNEQFF. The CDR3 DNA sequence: TGTGCCAGCAGGGAGAGACAGGGATTTAGCTCCTACAATGAGCAGTTCTTC.

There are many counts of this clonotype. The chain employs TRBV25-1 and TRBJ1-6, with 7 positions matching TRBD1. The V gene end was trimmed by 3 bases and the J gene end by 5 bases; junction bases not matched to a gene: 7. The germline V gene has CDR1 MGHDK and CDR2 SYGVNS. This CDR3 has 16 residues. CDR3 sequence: CASSETRTGNNSPLHF. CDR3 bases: TGTGCCAGCAGTGAGACCCGGACAGGCAATAATTCACCCCTCCACTTT.

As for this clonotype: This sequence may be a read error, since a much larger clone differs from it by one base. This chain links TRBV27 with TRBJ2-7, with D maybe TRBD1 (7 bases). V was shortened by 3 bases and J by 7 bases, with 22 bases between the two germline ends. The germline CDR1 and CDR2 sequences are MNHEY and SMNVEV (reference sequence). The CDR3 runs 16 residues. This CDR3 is CASSLAIGRGAGEQYF. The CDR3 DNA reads TGTGCCAGCAGTTTGGCGATCGGCAGGGGGGCGGGGGAGCAGTACTTC.

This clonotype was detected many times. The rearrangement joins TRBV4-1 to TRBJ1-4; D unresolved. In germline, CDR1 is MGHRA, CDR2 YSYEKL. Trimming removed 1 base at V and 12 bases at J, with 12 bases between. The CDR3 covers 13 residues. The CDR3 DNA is TGCGCCAGCAGCCAAGTCGGCGGGATACAACTGTTTTTT. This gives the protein CASSQVGGIQLFF.

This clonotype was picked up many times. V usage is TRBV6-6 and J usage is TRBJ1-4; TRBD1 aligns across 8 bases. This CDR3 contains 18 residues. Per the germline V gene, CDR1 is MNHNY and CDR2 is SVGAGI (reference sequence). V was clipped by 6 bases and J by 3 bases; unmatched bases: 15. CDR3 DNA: TGTGCCAGCAGCCCTACTGGGCAGGGGGCTTCTGCTAATGAAAAACTGTTTTTT. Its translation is CASSPTGQGASANEKLFF.